A few counts support the clone carrying this T cell receptor beta chain. TCRdb itself ran the RACE reads through MiXCR, one entry per CDR3 protein. The sample yields 99,000 or so distinct CDR3 sequences, about 34% seen once. This specimen comes from a study of human T cells and chemical hapten exposure. Germline CDR1 reads SGHTA; CDR2 reads FQGNSA. The CDR3 is 14 amino acids. V lost 5 bases and J lost 8; bases outside the gene matches: 9. Time point: patch test 3, about 24 weeks after DPC sensitization. Treatment in this sample: therapeutic diphenylcyclopropenone sensitization with weekly scalp DPC. The clonotype was recovered from a man between 40 and 49 years old with alopecia areata. Some clones in this sample may be carry-over from other donors' samples. The chain carries TRBV7-2 and TRBJ2-3, with 8 bases lining up with TRBD1. Material: whole blood, obtained in connection with sensitization to the hapten diphenylcyclopropenone (DPC). CDR3 protein: CASSAGQGLGTQYF. The CDR3 region has the DNA TGTGCCAGCAGCGCCGGACAGGGCCTGGGTACGCAGTATTTT.